The entry below describes one T cell receptor beta chain. Its binding antigen is unknown. Qualities for individual bases were not recorded, and no much larger clone is one base off. TCR CDR3 regions were amplified from genomic DNA by multiplex PCR using the deep immunoSEQ assay. Extracted genomic DNA from each cell subset was distributed evenly across all wells of several immunoSEQ 96-well plates, and each plate was treated as a replicate. For sorted subsets, each replicate PCR was loaded with approximately 190 ng genomic DNA, equivalent to about 33,000 T cell genomes. Purified libraries were measured with a Qubit 3.0 fluorometer, size-checked on a Bioanalyzer 2100, and measured again with the KAPA Library Quantification kit. Each immunoSEQ 96-well plate was sequenced on its own single-read 150-cycle Illumina NextSeq 550 flow cell. The authors processed their data as follows. Because the immunoSEQ output held only junctional sequences and lacked quality scores, the filtering could not match the filtering applied to full-length reads. Sequences were annotated with PyIR, a Python wrapper for IgBLAST v1.9, using IMGT germline references to assign V/J genes and CDR3. Reads were removed for weak V/J assignments (E-value above 1e-6), missing CDR3, stop codons, out-of-frame junctions, or ambiguous translated residues. V3J clonotypes were defined by identical inferred V gene, J gene, and CDR3 amino acid sequence. The percentage overlap between two repertoires was calculated by dividing the number of shared unique clonotypes by the size of the smaller repertoire. RTK rarefaction, the Chao1 estimator, and Recon v2.1 estimates of unobserved clonotypes were used to assess repertoire richness. Generation probabilities for all TCRbeta clonotypes obtained by the gDNA method from a handful of donors were computed using OLGA. TCRdb retrieved this table from immuneACCESS and kept in-frame rearrangements only. Not all clones are present; in checked studies, unresolved V genes account for under half, and no reason is known for the remainder. D and trimming come from the DNA, and the V and J calls and clone size come from that table. This sample lists about 600,000 clones; approximately 97% were detected once. Roughly 0.05% of the sample rests with the top ten.

The sample belongs to a study of shared clonotypes between healthy human individuals (dated by TCRdb to about 2020). Looking at the study overall: The cohort included a few men and a couple of women between 18 and 49 years of age. Libraries were prepared and TCR repertoires were sequenced by different laboratories using diverse techniques, in order to increase sequencing depth and limit assay-specific biases. Blood TCR repertoires of about five healthy adults were deeply sequenced to estimate repertoire size and the extent of clonotype sharing between individuals. Leukapheresis yielded between about 0.9 and 9.5 billion PBMCs per donor. For each donor, three plates each were used for CD4 naive and CD4 memory, two plates were used for CD8 naive, and one plate was used for CD8 memory. Here is what the overall study found, with its caveats: Pairwise subsampling indicated that sequencing depth was expected to affect the degree of clonotype sharing among donors. Incomplete sequencing was indicated by rarefaction of sorted-subset datasets, despite the large sequencing depth. Only blood was sampled, and tissue TCR repertoires likely differ from those in blood. Compared with non-shared clonotypes, the clonotypes found in all four sorted-subset donors had higher generation probabilities. Larger estimated clonotype richness was generally found for naive subsets than for memory subsets. Sharing across several donors was observed for approximately 4.6% of naive CD4, 3.5% of naive CD8, over 2% of memory CD4, and about 0.39% of memory CD8 clonotypes. The small number of donors limited the genetic and exposure-history diversity represented.

From the cysteine through the phenylalanine, the CDR3 covers 17 amino acids. Left in the record is the CDR3 DNA by itself, 51 bases read in frame from the first base. V and J lose 6 bases and 0 bases, and a span of 18 bases separates them. From the germline V gene, CDR1 is MDHEN and CDR2 is SYDVKM. The donors were healthy, HIV-negative adults with no recently reported acute infections or vaccinations. Every donor was a Caucasian adult residing in Nashville, Tennessee, USA. CD4+ T cells were enriched by magnetic negative selection, after which naive cells were positively selected on CD45RA and the negative fraction was taken as the memory subset. Blood was obtained by leukapheresis, after which PBMCs were separated by Ficoll-Histopaque density gradient centrifugation and cryopreserved in liquid nitrogen vapor phase. Analytical flow cytometry was used to check the purity and quantity of each magnetically sorted T cell population. Each sorted fraction had its genomic DNA isolated and then quantified by UV absorbance on a Nanodrop 2000c.

Sequencing input: naive CD4+ T cells sorted from blood. The sample's cell subset or site, from its label and the paper: CD45RA+ positively selected. The receptor was isolated from a woman in her twenties or thirties in good health. In this chain, TRBV28 is recombined with TRBJ2-4; TRBD2 could be the D gene, as 6 bases match. The nucleotides read TGTGCCAGCAGCAGGAGGGACTCGAGATTAGCCAAAAACATTCAGTACTTC. Its amino acids are CASSRRDSRLAKNIQYF.